This T cell receptor (beta chain) originates from a study of blood T cells in healthy people across ages. Study conclusions and caveats: Older age went with lower TCR beta diversity per million T cells, in a roughly linear way. Diversity of TCR beta correlated strongly with naive T cell percentage. Long-lived donors had more naive CD4+ cells and higher diversity than aged donors.

On this clonotype: Its antigen is as yet unknown.

Primers used in a second PCR of about 6 to 12 cycles were a sample-barcoded 5' primer and a J-beta primer mix. From the 5' RACE reads, TCRdb called clonotypes with MiXCR, one entry per CDR3 protein. The data show around 2 million distinct CDR3 sequences, with roughly two fifths seen just once and more than 20% held by the top ten. Each sample yielded at least 6 million isolated PBMCs. CDR1 MNHEY and CDR2 SVGEGT come from the germline V gene. The CDR3 loop spans 17 amino acids. The V end was cut by 5 bases, the J end by 8 bases, with 25 bases between. Sample: blood. The chain links TRBV6-2 or TRBV6-3 to TRBJ2-1; D perhaps matches TRBD2 (6 bases). This clonotype was obtained from a human donor in good health. The CDR3 loop reads CASSPLPGRATRDEQFF. CDR3 DNA sequence: TGTGCCAGCAGTCCATTACCCGGGAGAGCTACGCGAGATGAGCAGTTCTTC.